This TCR beta chain was sequenced for a study of T cells after yellow fever vaccination. This clonotype was seen repeatedly, ten times or more. CDR3 length: 13 amino acids. Germline V lookup: CDR1 MDHEN, CDR2 SYDVKM. Trimming shortened V by 3 bases and J by 6 bases, and 10 bases separated the two germline ends. Using its own MiXCR run on the 5' RACE reads, TCRdb lists one record per CDR3 protein. The sample records about 14,000 distinct CDR3 sequences, roughly 7.2% being singletons. The starting material was PBMCs, either bulk or a sorted T-cell subset (CD4+, CD8+, memory, or dextramer-sorted; not recorded which), obtained on the day of the yellow fever booster vaccination. V usage is TRBV28 and J usage is TRBJ2-3; D might be TRBD1 or TRBD2, each matching 5 bases. The receptor's source is a young man who received the YFV17D yellow fever vaccine. CDR3 DNA sequence: TGTGCCAGCAGTTTCGGGGCTGGGGATACGCAGTATTTT. Amino acids: CASSFGAGDTQYF.